The clone carrying this TCR beta chain was counted many times. Its antigen is as yet unknown. This sample is drawn from a study of T-cell reconstitution after alpha-beta-depleted transplantation in children. General observations from the study: T-cell numbers and diversity one year post-transplant derived largely from freshly generated T cells. Several hundred expanded graft clones reportedly gave rise to the alpha-beta T cells present about two months after transplant. The high TCRbeta diversity at day 60 in some patients came from surviving recipient T cells and thymic progenitors.

V dropped 6 bases and J dropped 4; count of bases not matched to a gene: 6. This CDR3 has 13 residues. Preparation of the TCRbeta library involved a method that used unique molecular identifiers. In TCRdb, the PCR reads were re-called with MiXCR into one record per CDR3 protein. The table includes some 150,000 distinct CDR3 sequences, about 8.8% detected once. The sequence came from a female patient between 2 and 10 years old who had a stem cell transplant for congenital amegakaryocytic thrombocytopenia, so the T cells may come from the graft donor. The input for sequencing was PBMCs, mostly from graft donor cells, taken 180 days after TCRalphabeta/CD19-depleted stem cell transplant. This sequence joins TRBV12-3 or TRBV12-4 and TRBJ2-7, with 7 bases fitting TRBD2. CDR3 in amino acids: CASRASGTYEQYF. CDR3 in DNA: TGTGCCAGCAGGGCCAGCGGGACTTACGAGCAGTACTTC.